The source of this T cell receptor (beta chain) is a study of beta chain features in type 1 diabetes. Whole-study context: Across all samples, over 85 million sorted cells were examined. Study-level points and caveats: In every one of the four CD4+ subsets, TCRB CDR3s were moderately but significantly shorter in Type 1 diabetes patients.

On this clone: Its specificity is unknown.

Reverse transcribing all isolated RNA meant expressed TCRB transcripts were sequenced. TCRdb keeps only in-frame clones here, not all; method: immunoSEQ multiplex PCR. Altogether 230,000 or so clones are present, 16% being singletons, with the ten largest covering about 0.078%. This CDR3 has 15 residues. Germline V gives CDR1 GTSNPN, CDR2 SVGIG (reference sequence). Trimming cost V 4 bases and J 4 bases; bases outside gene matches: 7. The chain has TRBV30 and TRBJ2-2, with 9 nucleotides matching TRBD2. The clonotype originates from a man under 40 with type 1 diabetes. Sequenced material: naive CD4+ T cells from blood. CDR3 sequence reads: CAWKRGSGSTGELFF. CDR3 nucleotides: TGTGCCTGGAAGAGGGGTAGCGGGAGCACCGGGGAGCTGTTTTTT.